This T cell receptor beta chain appears in the sequencing data of a study of T cells in Graves' hyperthyroidism and ophthalmopathy. Whole-study results and caveats: Blood held most thyroid clonotypes expanded above 0.001 frequency.

Template material for amplifying TCR beta CDR3 regions consisted of RNA transcripts. When the TCR CDR3 underwent first-round RT-PCR, the HTBI primer set was used. One entry per CDR3 protein, called by TCRdb with MiXCR from the multiplex PCR reads. This sample yields 730,000 or so distinct CDR3 sequences, of which approximately 19% are seen a single time; about a sixth belongs to the top ten. Details on this clonotype: Its antigen is currently unknown.

The CDR3 is made up of 15 amino acids. V trimming: 6 bases; J trimming: 7 bases; junction bases outside the gene matches: 9. Per germline, CDR1 DFQATT and CDR2 SNEGSKA (reference sequence). The sequence was obtained from a woman between 50 and 59 years old with Graves' hyperthyroidism that later progressed to Graves' ophthalmopathy. The sequencing sample was made of blood. This rearrangement joins TRBV20-1 to TRBJ2-7, with 16 bases fitting TRBD2. CDR3 DNA: TGCAGTGCCCGGGGGACTAGCGGGGGGGCGCGTGAGCAGTACTTC. Translated: CSARGTSGGAREQYF.